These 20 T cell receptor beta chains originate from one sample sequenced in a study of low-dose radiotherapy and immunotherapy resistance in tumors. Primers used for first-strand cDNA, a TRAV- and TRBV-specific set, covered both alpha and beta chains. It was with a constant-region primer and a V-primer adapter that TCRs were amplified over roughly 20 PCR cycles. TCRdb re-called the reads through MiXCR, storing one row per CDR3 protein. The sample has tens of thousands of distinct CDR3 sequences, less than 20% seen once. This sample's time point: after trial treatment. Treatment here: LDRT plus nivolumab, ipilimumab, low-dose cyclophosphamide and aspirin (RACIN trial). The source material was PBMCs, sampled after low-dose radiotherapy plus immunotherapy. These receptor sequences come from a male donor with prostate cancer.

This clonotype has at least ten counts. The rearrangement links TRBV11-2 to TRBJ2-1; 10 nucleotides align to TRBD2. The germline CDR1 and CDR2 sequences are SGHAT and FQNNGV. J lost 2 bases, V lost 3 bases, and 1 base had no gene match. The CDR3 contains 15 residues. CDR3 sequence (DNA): TGTGCCAGCAGCTTCGGACTAGCGGCCTACAATGAGCAGTTCTTC. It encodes CASSFGLAAYNEQFF.

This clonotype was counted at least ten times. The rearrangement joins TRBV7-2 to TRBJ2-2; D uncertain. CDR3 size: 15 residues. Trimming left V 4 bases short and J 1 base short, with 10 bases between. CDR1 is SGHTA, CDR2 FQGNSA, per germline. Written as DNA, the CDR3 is TGTGCCAGCAGCTCCTACCTACTGAACACCGGGGAGCTGTTTTTT. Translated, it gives CASSSYLLNTGELFF.

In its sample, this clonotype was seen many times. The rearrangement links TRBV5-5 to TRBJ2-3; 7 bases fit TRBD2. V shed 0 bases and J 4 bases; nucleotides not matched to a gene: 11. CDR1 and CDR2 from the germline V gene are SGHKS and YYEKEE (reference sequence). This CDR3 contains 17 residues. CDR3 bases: TGTGCCAGCAGCTTGGACCCACCGGGGAGGGTCGCAGATACGCAGTATTTT. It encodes CASSLDPPGRVADTQYF.

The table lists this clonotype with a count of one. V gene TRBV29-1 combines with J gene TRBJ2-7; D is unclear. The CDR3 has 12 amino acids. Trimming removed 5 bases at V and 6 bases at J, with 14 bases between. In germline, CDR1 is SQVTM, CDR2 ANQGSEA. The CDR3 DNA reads TGCAGCGTTCTAAGAGGCACCTTCGAGCAGTACTTC. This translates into CSVLRGTFEQYF.

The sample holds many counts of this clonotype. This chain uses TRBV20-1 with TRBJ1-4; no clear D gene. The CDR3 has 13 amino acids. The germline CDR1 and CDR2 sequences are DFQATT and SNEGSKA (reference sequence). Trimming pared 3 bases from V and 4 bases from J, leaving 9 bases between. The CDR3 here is CSARGRFNEKLFF. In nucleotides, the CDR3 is TGCAGTGCTAGGGGCAGGTTTAATGAAAAACTGTTTTTT.

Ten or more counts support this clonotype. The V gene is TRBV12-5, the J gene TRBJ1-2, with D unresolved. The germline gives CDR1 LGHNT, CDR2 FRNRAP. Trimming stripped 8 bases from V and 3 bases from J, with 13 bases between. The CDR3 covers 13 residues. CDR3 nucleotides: TGTGCTAGTTCTAGAGGGTCTGACTATGGCTACACCTTC. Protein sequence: CASSRGSDYGYTF.

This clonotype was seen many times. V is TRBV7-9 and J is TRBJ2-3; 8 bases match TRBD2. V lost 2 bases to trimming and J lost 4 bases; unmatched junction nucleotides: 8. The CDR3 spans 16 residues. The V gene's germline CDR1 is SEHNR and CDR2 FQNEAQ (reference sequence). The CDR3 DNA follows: TGTGCCAGCAGCTTACCAGCGGGAGAGTGGTCAGATACGCAGTATTTT. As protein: CASSLPAGEWSDTQYF.

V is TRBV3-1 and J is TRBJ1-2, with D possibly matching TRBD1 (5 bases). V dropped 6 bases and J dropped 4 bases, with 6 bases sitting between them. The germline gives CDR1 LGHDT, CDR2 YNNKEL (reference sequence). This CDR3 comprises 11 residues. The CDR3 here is CASRGLYGYTF. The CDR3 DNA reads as TGTGCCAGCAGGGGACTCTATGGCTACACCTTC. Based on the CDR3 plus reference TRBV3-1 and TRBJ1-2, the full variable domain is DTAVSQTPKYLVTQMGNDKSIKCEQNLGHDTMYWYKQDSKKFLKIMFSYNNKELIINETVPNRFSPKSPDKAHLNLHINSLELGDSAVYFCASRGLYGYTFGSGTRLTVV.

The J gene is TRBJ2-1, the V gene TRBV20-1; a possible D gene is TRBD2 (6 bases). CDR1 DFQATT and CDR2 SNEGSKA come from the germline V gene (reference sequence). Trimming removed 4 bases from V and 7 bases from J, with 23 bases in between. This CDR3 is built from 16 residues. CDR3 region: CSAITPGTYSGNEQFF. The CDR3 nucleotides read TGCAGTGCTATTACCCCCGGGACTTACTCAGGGAATGAGCAGTTCTTC.

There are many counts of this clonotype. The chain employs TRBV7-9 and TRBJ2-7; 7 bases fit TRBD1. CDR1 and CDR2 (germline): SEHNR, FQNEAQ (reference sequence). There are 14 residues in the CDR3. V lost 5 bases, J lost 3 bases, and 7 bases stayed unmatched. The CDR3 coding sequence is TGTGCCAGCAGCGAGCGAGGACAGGACTACGAGCAGTACTTC. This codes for CASSERGQDYEQYF.

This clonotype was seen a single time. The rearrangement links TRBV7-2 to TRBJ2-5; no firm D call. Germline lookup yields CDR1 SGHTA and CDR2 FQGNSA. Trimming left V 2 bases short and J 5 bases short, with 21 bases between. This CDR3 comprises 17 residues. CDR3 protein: CASSLSSVALRSETQYF. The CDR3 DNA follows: TGTGCCAGCAGCTTATCATCTGTAGCATTAAGGAGCGAGACCCAGTACTTC.

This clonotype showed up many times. The CDR3 here is CASRLGQATGELFF. CDR3 DNA: TGTGCCAGCAGGCTGGGACAGGCCACCGGGGAGCTGTTTTTT. This rearrangement joins TRBV6-2 or TRBV6-3 to TRBJ2-2, with 8 bases lining up with TRBD1. The CDR3 extends over 14 amino acids. Trimming at V came to 6 bases and at J to 4 bases, leaving 4 bases not matched to a gene. Germline CDR1 and CDR2: MNHEY and SVGEGT.

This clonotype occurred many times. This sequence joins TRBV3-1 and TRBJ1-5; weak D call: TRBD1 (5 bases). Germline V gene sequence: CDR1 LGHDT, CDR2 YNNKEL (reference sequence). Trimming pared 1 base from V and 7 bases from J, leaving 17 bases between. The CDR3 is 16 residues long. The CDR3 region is CASSQGTPSVKQPQHF. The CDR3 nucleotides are TGTGCCAGCAGCCAAGGGACACCCTCAGTCAAGCAGCCCCAGCATTTT. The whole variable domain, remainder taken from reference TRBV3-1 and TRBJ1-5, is DTAVSQTPKYLVTQMGNDKSIKCEQNLGHDTMYWYKQDSKKFLKIMFSYNNKELIINETVPNRFSPKSPDKAHLNLHINSLELGDSAVYFCASSQGTPSVKQPQHFGDGTRLSIL.

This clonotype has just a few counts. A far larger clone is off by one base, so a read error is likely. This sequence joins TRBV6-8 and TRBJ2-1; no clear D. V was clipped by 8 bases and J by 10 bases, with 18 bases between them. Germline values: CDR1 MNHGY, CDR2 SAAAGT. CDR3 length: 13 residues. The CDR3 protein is CASCKRLADEQFF. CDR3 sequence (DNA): TGTGCCAGCTGCAAAAGGTTAGCTGACGAGCAGTTCTTC.

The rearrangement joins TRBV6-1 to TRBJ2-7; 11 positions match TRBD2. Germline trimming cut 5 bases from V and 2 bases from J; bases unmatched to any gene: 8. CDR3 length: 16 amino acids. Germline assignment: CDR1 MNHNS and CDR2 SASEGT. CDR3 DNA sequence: TGTGCCAGCAGTTCTCCGGGACTAGCGGCCACCTACGAGCAGTACTTC. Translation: CASSSPGLAATYEQYF.

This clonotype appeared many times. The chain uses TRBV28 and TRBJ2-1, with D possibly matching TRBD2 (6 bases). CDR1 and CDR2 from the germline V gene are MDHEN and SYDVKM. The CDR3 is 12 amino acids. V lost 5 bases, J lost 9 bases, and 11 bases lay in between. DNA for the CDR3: TGTGCCAGCAGTATACTAGCATCTGAGCAGTTCTTC. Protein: CASSILASEQFF.

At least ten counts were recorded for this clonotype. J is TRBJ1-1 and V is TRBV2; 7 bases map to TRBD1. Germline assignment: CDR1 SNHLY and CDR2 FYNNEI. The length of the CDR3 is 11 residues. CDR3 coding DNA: TGTGCTACGACAGGGACCACTGAAGCTTTCTTT. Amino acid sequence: CATTGTTEAFF.

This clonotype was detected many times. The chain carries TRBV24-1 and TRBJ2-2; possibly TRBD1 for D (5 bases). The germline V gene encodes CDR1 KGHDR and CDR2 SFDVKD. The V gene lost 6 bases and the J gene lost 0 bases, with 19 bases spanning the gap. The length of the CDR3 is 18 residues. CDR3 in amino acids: CATSTEITLGANTGELFF. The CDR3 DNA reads TGTGCCACCAGTACCGAAATTACGTTAGGGGCGAACACCGGGGAGCTGTTTTTT.

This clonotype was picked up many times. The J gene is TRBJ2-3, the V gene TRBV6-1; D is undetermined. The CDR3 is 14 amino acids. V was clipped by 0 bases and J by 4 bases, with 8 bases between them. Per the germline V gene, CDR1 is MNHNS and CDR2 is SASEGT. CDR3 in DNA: TGTGCCAGCAGTGAAGCTTTGGTCGCAGATACGCAGTATTTT. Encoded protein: CASSEALVADTQYF.

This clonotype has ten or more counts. As DNA, the CDR3 is TGTGCCAGCAGCTTAGGCGGGCAGTACCTCTCCTACGAGCAGTACTTC. Residues: CASSLGGQYLSYEQYF. The chain recombines TRBV13 with TRBJ2-7; D call uncertain. V was cut by 0 bases and J by 0 bases, with 12 bases left in between. The CDR3 extends over 16 amino acids. Germline CDR1 reads PRHDT; CDR2 reads FYEKMQ (reference sequence).